This is a list of T cell receptor beta chains from one sample in a study of CD8 T cells in ankylosing spondylitis. TCRdb itself ran the 5' RACE reads through MiXCR, one entry per CDR3 protein. The sample yields about 450,000 distinct CDR3 sequences, roughly 27% seen once. The source material was blood, either unsorted or a sorted T cell fraction (not recorded which). The receptors were gathered from a male donor with ankylosing spondylitis. CDR3s include the opening cysteine and the closing phenylalanine or tryptophan. D genes are given only for firm matches. Expanded clones are given a class, and other clones once, few, many or no size at all.

-	TRBV27	TRBJ2-3	TRBD1	TGTGCCAGCAGTTTATTGGGACAGTACCGTTCCGAAAGCACAGATACGCAGTATTTT	CASSLLGQYRSESTDTQYF
-	TRBV11-3	TRBJ2-2	-	TGTGCCAGCAGTAGAGGGAACACCGGGGAGCTGTTTTTT	CASSRGNTGELFF
-	TRBV3-1	TRBJ2-6	-	TGTGCCAGCAGCCAAGGGAACAGGGCCAACGTCCTGACTTTC	CASSQGNRANVLTF
few	TRBV20-1	TRBJ1-6	TRBD1	TGCAGTGCCACAGAGCCGGGACAGGGGTGGAATTCACCCCTCCACTTT	CSATEPGQGWNSPLHF
few	TRBV11-2	TRBJ1-1	-	TGTGCCAGCAGCTTACTTGGTAACAGGGTGAACACTGAAGCTTTCTTT	CASSLLGNRVNTEAFF
-	TRBV9	TRBJ1-2	-	TGTGCCAGCAGCGTAGGTGGGGGTAACTATGGCTACACCTTC	CASSVGGGNYGYTF
-	TRBV4-2	TRBJ2-1	TRBD2	TGTGCCAGCAGCCAAGATCGGAGCGGGAGCTCCTACAATGAGCAGTTCTTC	CASSQDRSGSSYNEQFF
many	TRBV7-2	TRBJ2-1	-	TGTGCCAGCAGCCGGGACTTGAATGAGCAGTTCTTC	CASSRDLNEQFF
many	TRBV5-1	TRBJ1-2	-	TGCGCCAGCAGCTTGGATACGGGCGCCTATGGCTACACCTTC	CASSLDTGAYGYTF
-	TRBV20-1	TRBJ2-3	-	TGCAGTGCAGGCCGAGGGGGAGGCACAGATACGCAGTATTTT	CSAGRGGGTDTQYF
few	TRBV5-1	TRBJ1-3	TRBD1	TGCGCCAGCAGCTCGGGACAGGGGACGAGCTCTGGAAACACCATATATTTT	CASSSGQGTSSGNTIYF
-	TRBV7-2	TRBJ2-6	-	TGTGCCAGCAGCTTAGCTGGCAAGTCTGGGGCCAACGTCCTGACTTTC	CASSLAGKSGANVLTF
-	TRBV7-2	TRBJ1-1	-	TGTGCCAGCAGTTCCGGGACCCTGAACACTGAAGCTTTCTTT	CASSSGTLNTEAFF
few	TRBV5-1	TRBJ1-1	-	TGCGCCAGCAGCTCCTTGCGCTCTGAAGCTTTCTTT	CASSSLRSEAFF
-	TRBV12-3/TRBV12-4	TRBJ1-5	TRBD1	TGTGCCAGCGCCCCAGGGGGACAGACCATTTATAGCAATCAGCCCCAGCATTTT	CASAPGGQTIYSNQPQHF
few	TRBV3-1	TRBJ1-1	-	TGTGCCAGCAGCCGCGGACGGTGGAACACTGAAGCTTTCTTT	CASSRGRWNTEAFF
-	TRBV10-1	TRBJ1-5	-	TGCGCCAGCAGTGAGGCGGGAGGGGAACAGCCCCAGCATTTT	CASSEAGGEQPQHF
few	TRBV28	TRBJ1-2	-	TGTGCCATCCTCCGGGGGGGACGAAATGGCTACACCTTC	CAILRGGRNGYTF
few	TRBV20-1	TRBJ2-5	-	TGCAGTGCCCCCCCCGGGGGCCAAATTCAAGAGACCCAGTACTTC	CSAPPGGQIQETQYF
-	TRBV6-1	TRBJ1-5	-	TGTGCCAGCAGCCTTGGGGGGGGCGCCTCAGATCAGCCCCAGCATTTT	CASSLGGGASDQPQHF
-	TRBV11-2	TRBJ2-3	-	TGTGCCAGCGGGTATTTGGACTGGGGTACAGATACGCAGTATTTT	CASGYLDWGTDTQYF
-	TRBV28	TRBJ2-3	TRBD1	TGTGCCAGCAGTTCACCCGGGACAGGGGGCACAGATACGCAGTATTTT	CASSSPGTGGTDTQYF
-	TRBV29-1	TRBJ1-6	TRBD1	TGCAGCGTTGGGCAGGGGGCAAACTCACCCCTCCACTTT	CSVGQGANSPLHF
-	TRBV14	TRBJ2-1	-	TGTGCCAGCAGCCAAGTCTCCTTAGGGGGCAATGAGCAGTTCTTC	CASSQVSLGGNEQFF
-	TRBV12-3/TRBV12-4	TRBJ1-3	-	TGTGCCAGCAGTTTACAGGGTAGCGGATCTGGAAACACCATATATTTT	CASSLQGSGSGNTIYF
few	TRBV12-3/TRBV12-4	TRBJ2-1	TRBD2	TGTGCTTCCTCCCCCAGCGGGAGACCCAATGAGCAGTTCTTC	CASSPSGRPNEQFF
-	TRBV2	TRBJ2-7	TRBD2	TGTGCCAGCAAACGGGAGGCCTACGAGCAGTACTTC	CASKREAYEQYF
-	TRBV11-2	TRBJ1-4	-	TGTGCCAGCAGCCAAATCCAGGTTCAACTGTTTTTT	CASSQIQVQLFF
-	TRBV6-5	TRBJ2-3	TRBD2	TGTGCCAGCAGTTACCGGACTAGCGGGACGCAGTATTTT	CASSYRTSGTQYF
-	TRBV11-2	TRBJ2-7	TRBD2	TGTGCCAGCAGTCTCAGCGGGGGCGGGGAAGAGCAGTACTTC	CASSLSGGGEEQYF
-	TRBV4-2	TRBJ1-2	-	TGTGCCAGCAGCCAAGGTCCCAGGGGTAAAGGGGGTGGCTACACCTTC	CASSQGPRGKGGGYTF
once	TRBV24-1	TRBJ1-1	-	TGTGCCACCAGTGATTCAGTACGGGACACTGAAGCTTTCTTT	CATSDSVRDTEAFF
many	TRBV21-1	TRBJ2-7	-	TGTGCCAGCAGCAAAGAAGGACTAGCGGGAGCACCCCACTACGAGCAGTACTTC	CASSKEGLAGAPHYEQYF
many	TRBV3-1	TRBJ2-7	-	TGTGCCAGCAGCCAAGATCGGGGCGGGACATTACTCTACGAGCAGTACTTC	CASSQDRGGTLLYEQYF
few	TRBV7-9	TRBJ1-3	-	TGTGCCAGCACCCCTCGCGGAAAAGAGTCTGGAAACACCATATATTTT	CASTPRGKESGNTIYF